This TCR beta chain was observed in a study of tumor-infiltrating lymphocytes in primary liver carcinoma. To note about this clonotype: The junction departs from the called germline gene at one end, perhaps through a read error.

Total RNA (around 510 ng) served as template for TCR beta cDNA synthesis primed by a constant-region primer. Libraries covering TCR beta were generated through three nested multiplex PCR rounds (using a slightly modified ARM-PCR). MiXCR, applied by TCRdb to the multiplex PCR reads, yields one record per CDR3 protein. The table has almost 200,000 distinct CDR3 sequences, less than 75% seen once. Germline DNA was extracted too, while blood RNA derived from unsorted whole blood. Sequenced material: peripheral blood. This clonotype was obtained from a woman aged 60 to 75 with primary liver carcinoma and hepatitis B virus infection.

The CDR3 sequence: CRVPQGAFDTQYF. The CDR3 DNA reads TGCCGCGTGCCTCAGGGGGCCTTTGATACGCAGTATTTT. The chain carries TRBV29-1 and TRBJ2-3; 8 bases match TRBD1. The CDR3 extends over 13 amino acids. Germline assignment: CDR1 SQVTM and CDR2 ANQGSEA.